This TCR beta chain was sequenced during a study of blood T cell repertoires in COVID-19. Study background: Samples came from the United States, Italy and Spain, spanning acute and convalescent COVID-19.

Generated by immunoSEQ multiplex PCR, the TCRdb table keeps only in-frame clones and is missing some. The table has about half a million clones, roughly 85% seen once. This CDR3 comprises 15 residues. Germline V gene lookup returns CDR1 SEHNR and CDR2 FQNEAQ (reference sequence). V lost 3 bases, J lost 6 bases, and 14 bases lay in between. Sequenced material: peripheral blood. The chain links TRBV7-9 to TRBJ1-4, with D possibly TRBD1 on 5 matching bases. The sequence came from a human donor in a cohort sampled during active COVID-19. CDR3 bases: TGTGCCAGCAGCTTGGCTAGCGGGGGAGATGAAAAACTGTTTTTT. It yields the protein CASSLASGGDEKLFF.